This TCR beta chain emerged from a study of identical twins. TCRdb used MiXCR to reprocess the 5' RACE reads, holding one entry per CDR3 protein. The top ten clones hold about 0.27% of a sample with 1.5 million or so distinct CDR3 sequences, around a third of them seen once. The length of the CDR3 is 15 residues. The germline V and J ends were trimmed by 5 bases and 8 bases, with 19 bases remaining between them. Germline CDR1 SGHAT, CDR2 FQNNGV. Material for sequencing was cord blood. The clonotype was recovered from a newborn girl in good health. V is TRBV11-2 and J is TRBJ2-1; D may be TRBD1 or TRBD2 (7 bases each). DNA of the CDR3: TGTGCCAGCAGCCCAGGGGGGGCTAGGACATATGAGCAGTTCTTC. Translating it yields CASSPGGARTYEQFF.